Listed below are T cell receptor beta chains from one sample, sequenced in a study of T cells expressing NK-cell markers. TCRdb reprocessed the 5' RACE reads and keeps a single row for each CDR3 protein, giving no DNA. The sample table includes approximately 440,000 distinct CDR3 sequences. Specimen: blood T cells: a sorted CD56 or NKG2C T cell subset, CD4+ or CD8+ T cells, or bulk PBMC T cells (not recorded which). These receptors were taken from a woman in her forties or fifties in good health. Both conserved end residues are part of each CDR3.

v_gene	j_gene	CDR3aa
TRBV27	TRBJ1-5	CASSTHNQPQHF
TRBV5-1	TRBJ2-3	CASRPNPSTDTQYF
TRBV12-3/TRBV12-4	TRBJ1-2	CASRSTGSGYTF
TRBV29-1	TRBJ2-5	CSPQGGQGAVVTQYF
TRBV11-2	TRBJ2-3	CASSGVLLTDTQYF
TRBV12-3/TRBV12-4	TRBJ1-2	CASSLGQGAGGYTF
TRBV20-1	TRBJ2-7	CSARGPSQSSYEQYF
TRBV3-1	TRBJ2-3	CASSQVHETDTQYF
TRBV18	TRBJ2-4	CASSETGVPLGYF
TRBV6-6	TRBJ2-3	CASSDPGGDTQYF
TRBV12-5	TRBJ2-3	CASALDRDTDTQYF
TRBV11-2	TRBJ1-4	CASSPGQISTNEKLFF
TRBV10-3	TRBJ1-2	CAISEETGYGYTF
TRBV27	TRBJ2-1	CASSFFRGYNEQFF
TRBV25-1	TRBJ2-1	CASDLDGGDEQFF
TRBV21-1	TRBJ2-7	CASGTRGAICCYEQYF
TRBV20-1	TRBJ2-3	CSAPVLITSTDTQYF
TRBV28	TRBJ1-6	CASRPRLRDTHNSPLHF
TRBV5-1	TRBJ2-7	CASSLSGRNSYEQYF
TRBV13	TRBJ2-3	CASRDSTSTDTQYF
TRBV7-8	TRBJ2-3	CASSLLMAGSPSTDTQYF
TRBV24-1	TRBJ1-1	CATRAGNSEAFF
TRBV5-1	TRBJ2-5	CASRIQGGETQYF
TRBV6-2/TRBV6-3	TRBJ2-1	CASSHPGLAPNEQFF
TRBV12-3/TRBV12-4	TRBJ1-1	CASSLRAAGTEAFF
TRBV7-3	TRBJ2-5	CASSLTGEDETQYF
TRBV11-2	TRBJ2-1	CASSLDVREQFF
TRBV5-1	TRBJ2-2	CASSSIRDGELFF
TRBV4-1	TRBJ2-2	CASSQPQGASYGELFF
TRBV20-1	TRBJ1-5	CSALRGANNQPQHF
TRBV24-1	TRBJ2-2	CATSDLLLSGTGELFF
TRBV20-1	TRBJ2-5	CSAPLAGGGETQYF
TRBV6-6	TRBJ2-1	CASRTGLINEQFF
TRBV9	TRBJ2-2	CASSVGGELFF
TRBV27	TRBJ2-7	CASRTLTEYEQYF
TRBV7-9	TRBJ2-1	CASSSVDTYNEQFF
TRBV20-1	TRBJ1-5	CSARGGGGLSNQPQHF
TRBV5-1	TRBJ1-2	CASSLGYGQALYTF